One TCR beta chain is described in this entry. Its antigen is undetermined. This entry comes from a study of T cell responses to AZD1222 COVID-19 vaccine. Study-level background: Pooling of second doses given at about 4 or about 12 weeks was done.

Here immunoSEQ multiplex PCR was the method, and the copy in TCRdb shows in-frame clones only, minus some. The profile shows about 100,000 clones, about 93% of them singletons. General study findings and limits: White British ancestry dominated among donors, who included more females, and clonal diversity was possibly underestimated. Vaccine-associated CD4 TCRs spanned spike, dominant at 160-218 and 743-854.

The input for sequencing was peripheral blood, taken on day 0 of AZD1222 vaccination. The receptor's source is an adult in good health.

CDR3 sequence reads: CASSPRGQNTEAFF. CDR3 sequence (DNA): TGTGCCAGCAGTCCCCGGGGGCAGAACACTGAAGCTTTCTTT. The chain links TRBV27 to TRBJ1-1; possibly TRBD1 for D (6 bases). V was trimmed by 5 bases and J by 1 base, leaving 11 bases between them. This CDR3 contains 14 residues. CDR1 and CDR2 from the germline V gene are MNHEY and SMNVEV (reference sequence).